This is a list of T cell receptor beta chains from one sample in a study of shared clonotypes between healthy human individuals. Assay: immunoSEQ multiplex PCR; the TCRdb copy retains only in-frame clones and omits some. This table holds under 1,900,000 clones, around 98.5% found once. Sequencing was carried out using naive CD4+ T cells sorted from blood. All receptors come from a man aged 25 to 40 in good health. CDR3s include the opening cysteine and the closing phenylalanine or tryptophan. A D gene is named only where the DNA matches it firmly. Clone sizes are given selectively: once, few, many, or a class where the clone is expanded.

V gene	CDR3 length	J gene	D gene	clone size	CDR3 protein	CDR3 DNA
TRBV29-1	14	TRBJ2-7	TRBD1	.	CSVDRGQNSYEQYF	TGCAGCGTTGACCGGGGACAGAACTCCTACGAGCAGTACTTC
TRBV7-6	14	TRBJ2-7	.	.	CASSLALAGYEQYF	TGTGCCAGCAGCTTAGCGCTAGCTGGCTACGAGCAGTACTTC
TRBV4-1	15	TRBJ1-4	.	.	CASSQGVATNEKLFF	TGCGCCAGCAGCCAAGGGGTTGCAACTAATGAAAAACTGTTTTTT
TRBV27	17	TRBJ2-1	TRBD2	.	CASSLESLAGVYNEQFF	TGTGCCAGCAGTTTGGAGAGCCTAGCGGGAGTTTACAATGAGCAGTTCTTC
TRBV7-2	15	TRBJ2-7	TRBD2	.	CASSLTSGVLREQYF	TGTGCCAGCAGCTTAACTAGCGGGGTCTTACGGGAGCAGTACTTC
TRBV5-1	17	TRBJ2-2	TRBD1	.	CASSLFTGGANTGELFF	TGCGCCAGCAGCTTGTTTACAGGGGGTGCGAACACCGGGGAGCTGTTTTTT
TRBV28	16	TRBJ1-4	.	.	CASMGLGASTNEKLFF	TGTGCCAGCATGGGCCTGGGGGCGTCAACTAATGAAAAACTGTTTTTT
TRBV28	14	TRBJ2-2	.	.	CATIKAGLGGELFF	TGTGCCACCATAAAGGCGGGCCTGGGCGGGGAGCTGTTTTTT
TRBV5-1	17	TRBJ2-7	TRBD1	.	CASSRTQGETSSYEQYF	TGCGCCAGCAGCCGAACCCAGGGGGAGACTTCATCCTACGAGCAGTACTTC
TRBV7-9	16	TRBJ1-2	TRBD1	once	CASSLGTGVLRYGYTF	TGTGCCAGCAGCTTAGGGACAGGGGTCCTTAGATATGGCTACACCTTC
TRBV5-1	13	TRBJ2-7	TRBD1	.	CASSLDRAYEQYF	TGCGCCAGCAGCTTAGACAGGGCCTACGAGCAGTACTTC
TRBV29-1	13	TRBJ2-1	.	.	CSVESSPADEQFF	TGCAGCGTTGAATCCTCACCGGCGGATGAGCAGTTCTTC
TRBV19	12	TRBJ2-5	TRBD1	.	CASKDRAQTQYF	TGTGCCAGTAAGGACAGGGCGCAGACCCAGTACTTC
TRBV5-1	16	TRBJ2-1	.	.	CASSDGGFQLYNEQFF	TGCGCCAGCAGCGATGGAGGTTTTCAGCTATACAATGAGCAGTTCTTC
TRBV4-1	15	TRBJ2-4	.	once	CASSFLPDARLVRHF	TGCGCCAGCAGCTTCCTGCCCGACGCCCGACTAGTTCGGCACTTC
TRBV11-2	19	TRBJ2-7	TRBD2	.	CASSLFTGTSGIFFYEQYF	TGTGCCAGCAGCCTGTTCACTGGGACTAGCGGGATTTTTTTTTACGAGCAGTACTTC
TRBV5-1	15	TRBJ2-7	TRBD1	.	CASSLGAGGAYEQYF	TGCGCCAGCAGCTTGGGGGCAGGGGGCGCCTACGAGCAGTACTTC
TRBV5-1	15	TRBJ2-1	TRBD1	.	CASSRGTGYYNEQFF	TGCGCCAGCAGTAGGGGGACAGGATACTACAATGAGCAGTTCTTC
TRBV5-5	15	TRBJ2-5	.	.	CASRSTGSLQETQYF	TGTGCCAGCAGATCTACAGGTTCGCTTCAAGAGACCCAGTACTTC
TRBV29-1	14	TRBJ2-7	.	.	CSATGPPSRYEQYF	TGCAGCGCCACCGGGCCCCCTAGTCGCTACGAGCAGTACTTC
TRBV29-1	13	TRBJ2-2	.	once	CSVECYAGQELFF	TGCAGCGTTGAATGTTACGCAGGGCAGGAGCTGTTTTTT
TRBV23-1	14	TRBJ2-2	.	.	CASSHPTNTGELFF	TGCGCCAGCAGTCATCCTACGAACACCGGGGAGCTGTTTTTT
TRBV7-8	14	TRBJ2-7	.	.	CASSLSQSLYEQYF	TGTGCCAGCAGCTTGTCACAGTCCTTGTACGAGCAGTACTTC
TRBV9	14	TRBJ2-7	.	.	CASSVGLQGYEQYF	TGTGCCAGCAGCGTAGGGTTACAGGGCTACGAGCAGTACTTC
TRBV6-4	15	TRBJ2-3	.	.	CASSERGGGTDTQYF	TGTGCCAGCAGTGAACGGGGTGGGGGCACAGATACGCAGTATTTT
TRBV5-1	14	TRBJ1-1	TRBD1	.	CASRPGQEYTEAFF	TGCGCCAGCAGACCGGGACAGGAGTACACTGAAGCTTTCTTT
TRBV5-1	13	TRBJ2-7	TRBD1	once	CASHNQGAYEQYF	TGCGCCAGTCACAATCAGGGGGCCTACGAGCAGTACTTC
TRBV29-1	13	TRBJ2-5	.	.	CSVYTQFQETQYF	TGCAGCGTTTATACACAGTTTCAAGAGACCCAGTACTTC
TRBV4-3	14	TRBJ2-7	.	.	CASSQDRAPHEQYF	TGCGCCAGCAGCCAAGATCGGGCGCCACACGAGCAGTACTTC
TRBV19	13	TRBJ1-5	.	.	CASSSGRNQPQHF	TGTGCCAGTAGTAGTGGGAGGAATCAGCCCCAGCATTTT
TRBV28	13	TRBJ2-7	.	.	CATHRAGIYEQYF	TGTGCCACCCACAGGGCGGGGATCTACGAGCAGTACTTC
TRBV7-9	16	TRBJ1-5	.	.	CASSPAKAGGNQPQHF	TGTGCCAGCAGCCCAGCGAAAGCAGGGGGCAATCAGCCCCAGCATTTT
TRBV29-1	12	TRBJ2-5	.	.	CSGRTAQETQYF	TGCAGCGGACGGACAGCCCAAGAGACCCAGTACTTC
TRBV10-2	15	TRBJ1-5	.	.	CASNAVGGYNQPQHF	TGCGCCAGCAACGCCGTTGGGGGATACAATCAGCCCCAGCATTTT
TRBV25-1	15	TRBJ2-5	TRBD2	.	CASSPKGWGGETQYF	TGTGCCAGCAGCCCGAAGGGATGGGGAGGGGAGACCCAGTACTTC
TRBV5-1	17	TRBJ2-1	.	.	CASTSQLTEMPNNEQFF	TGCGCCAGCACTTCACAACTGACGGAAATGCCGAACAATGAGCAGTTCTTC
TRBV30	14	TRBJ2-1	.	.	CACGAGHGYNEQFF	TGTGCCTGCGGGGCGGGACATGGCTACAATGAGCAGTTCTTC
TRBV6-1	15	TRBJ2-2	TRBD2	.	CASSEVAGNTGELFF	TGTGCCAGCAGTGAAGTAGCGGGCAACACCGGGGAGCTGTTTTTT
TRBV18	15	TRBJ2-1	TRBD1	once	CASSPGQGRSNEQFF	TGTGCCAGCTCACCTGGACAGGGTAGGAGCAATGAGCAGTTCTTC
TRBV10-3	14	TRBJ2-7	.	once	CATHDTPGSYEQYF	TGTGCCACGCATGACACCCCGGGCTCCTACGAGCAGTACTTC
TRBV11-2	15	TRBJ1-2	.	.	CASSLDRGRVDGYTF	TGTGCCAGCAGCTTAGATCGGGGCAGGGTAGATGGCTACACCTTC
TRBV6-5	13	TRBJ1-5	.	.	CASSYTFHQPQHF	TGTGCCAGCAGTTACACTTTCCATCAGCCCCAGCATTTT
TRBV4-2	17	TRBJ2-1	.	.	CASSQVRGRADDREQFF	TGTGCCAGCAGCCAAGTGAGAGGGCGGGCCGACGACCGCGAGCAGTTCTTC
TRBV6-5	12	TRBJ2-1	.	.	CASRGGNNEQFF	TGTGCCAGCAGAGGGGGAAACAATGAGCAGTTCTTC
TRBV18	15	TRBJ2-7	.	.	CASSPPGGRSYEQYF	TGTGCCAGCTCACCACCGGGGGGTAGGTCCTACGAGCAGTACTTC
TRBV5-8	13	TRBJ1-1	.	.	CASSLVSSSGAFF	TGTGCCAGCAGCTTGGTCTCTTCCAGTGGAGCTTTCTTT